This section outlines one T cell receptor beta chain sequence together with its context. This CDR3 region has 15 residues. With 8 bases removed from V and 2 bases from J, the gap between germline ends came to 17 bases. These data come from a study of T cell repertoires in cytomegalovirus infection. As for the study in general: Public TCR beta signatures marked donors with CMV infection and the matching HLA.

Each CDR3 protein is one row after TCRdb ran MiXCR on the reads. The data hold 200,000 to 300,000 distinct CDR3 sequences, with roughly 9.1% observed a single time. The rearrangement joins TRBV12-3 or TRBV12-4 to TRBJ2-3; unclear D gene. Sequencing used PBMCs. The source of this sequence is a human donor in good health (CMV status not recorded). Some clones in this sample may be carry-over from other donors' samples. CDR3 amino acids: CASRKSGVTTDTQYF. For the CDR3, the DNA is TGTGCCAGCCGAAAGTCGGGTGTCACCACAGATACGCAGTATTTT.